The subject of this entry is one TCR beta chain. This CDR3 is 14 amino acids long. Germline V lookup: CDR1 SGDLS, CDR2 YYNGEE. Trimming removed 0 bases from V and 5 bases from J, with 11 bases in between. Patients in Seattle were enrolled during active infection, then followed longitudinally. Authors' analysis steps: Amplification with reference gene primers provided the estimates of nucleated cell counts. Method: immunoSEQ multiplex PCR; TCRdb's copy keeps in-frame clones and lacks some. That table furnishes V, J and clone size, whereas the DNA furnished D and trimming. The sample contains more than 300,000 clones, about nine tenths of which appear only once. The record originates from a study of blood T cell repertoires in COVID-19.

The receptor was derived from a woman between 65 and 79 years old with COVID-19, enrolled during active disease. The sequenced material came from peripheral blood. J is TRBJ2-5 and V is TRBV9; D is perhaps TRBD1 (5 bases). DNA of the CDR3: TGTGCCAGCAGCGTAGGGATAGGGGTGGAGACCCAGTACTTC. Translating gives CASSVGIGVETQYF. Supplemented by reference TRBV9 and TRBJ2-5, the full variable domain reads DSGVTQTPKHLITATGQRVTLRCSPRSGDLSVYWYQQSLDQGLQFLIQYYNGEERAKGNILERFSAQQFPDLHSELNLSSLELGDSALYFCASSVGIGVETQYFGPGTRLLVL.